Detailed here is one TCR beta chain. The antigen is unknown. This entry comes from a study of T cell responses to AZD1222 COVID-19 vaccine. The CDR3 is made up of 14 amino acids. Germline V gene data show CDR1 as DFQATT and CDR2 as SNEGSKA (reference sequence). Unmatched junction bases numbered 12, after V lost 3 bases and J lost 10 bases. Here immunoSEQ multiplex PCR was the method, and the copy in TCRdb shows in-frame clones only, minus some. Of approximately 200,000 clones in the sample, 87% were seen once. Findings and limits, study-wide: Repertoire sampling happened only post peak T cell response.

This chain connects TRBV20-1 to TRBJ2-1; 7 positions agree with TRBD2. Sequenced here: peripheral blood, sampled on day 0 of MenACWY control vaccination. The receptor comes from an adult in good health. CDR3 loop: CSASRLADSREQFF. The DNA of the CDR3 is TGCAGTGCTAGTCGGCTAGCGGACTCGCGCGAGCAGTTCTTC.